The rows below give T cell receptor beta chains drawn from one sample of a study of blood T cell repertoires in COVID-19. Data came from immunoSEQ multiplex PCR; TCRdb stores just in-frame clones and leaves some out. The data hold approximately 110,000 clones, with roughly two thirds observed a single time. Specimen: peripheral blood. These TCRs come from a man of 80 years or more with acute or convalescent COVID-19. CDR3s include the opening cysteine and the closing phenylalanine or tryptophan. D genes are given only for firm matches. Clone size is given for some rows only: seen once, a few or many times, or a class if the clone is expanded.

V	D	size	J	CDR3	DNA
TRBV19	TRBD1	-	TRBJ2-7	CASSPGTVYEQYF	TGTGCCAGTAGTCCCGGGACAGTCTACGAGCAGTACTTC
TRBV9	-	-	TRBJ1-4	CASSVVPGTYLLNEKLFF	TGTGCCAGCAGCGTAGTCCCCGGGACATACCTACTTAATGAAAAACTGTTTTTT
TRBV28	-	-	TRBJ1-2	CASSLNRGVYGYTF	TGTGCCAGCAGTTTAAACCGCGGGGTCTATGGCTACACCTTC
TRBV18	-	-	TRBJ1-6	CASSPELSPLHF	TGTGCCAGCTCACCAGAGCTTTCACCCCTCCACTTT
TRBV5-4	-	-	TRBJ1-2	CASRQTGDYGYTF	TGTGCCAGCCGACAGACTGGGGACTATGGCTACACCTTC
TRBV29-1	-	once	TRBJ2-7	CSVVTGNRGYEQYF	TGCAGCGTTGTGACAGGTAATCGGGGATACGAGCAGTACTTC
TRBV28	TRBD1	-	TRBJ2-3	CASRETTGGRDTQYF	TGTGCCAGCAGGGAAACGACAGGGGGCAGAGATACGCAGTATTTT
TRBV7-2	TRBD2	once	TRBJ2-1	CASSPGVLAGKYNEQFF	TGTGCCAGCAGCCCGGGGGTACTAGCGGGAAAGTACAATGAGCAGTTCTTC
TRBV30	-	-	TRBJ2-6	CAWSVGASGANVLTF	TGTGCCTGGAGTGTAGGGGCCTCTGGGGCCAACGTCCTGACTTTC
TRBV28	TRBD1	-	TRBJ2-7	CATTPTGAGTYEQYF	TGTGCCACCACCCCGACAGGGGCGGGGACCTACGAGCAGTACTTC
TRBV4-1	-	-	TRBJ2-7	CASSQARAGDYEQYF	TGCGCCAGCAGCCAAGCTAGGGCAGGGGACTACGAGCAGTACTTC
TRBV2	-	-	TRBJ2-7	CASGGYEQYF	TGTGCCAGCGGAGGTTACGAGCAGTACTTC
TRBV19	-	-	TRBJ1-1	CASNWGGELVHEAFF	TGTGCCAGTAACTGGGGCGGTGAGTTAGTCCATGAAGCTTTCTTT
TRBV24-1	-	-	TRBJ2-1	CATSDPNRDSYNEQFF	TGTGCCACCAGTGATCCAAACAGGGACTCCTACAATGAGCAGTTCTTC
TRBV4-1	-	-	TRBJ1-2	CASSQVRETNYGYTF	TGCGCCAGCAGCCAAGTACGGGAAACCAACTATGGCTACACCTTC
TRBV7-3	TRBD2	-	TRBJ2-1	CASSLLKREYNEQFF	TGTGCCAGCAGCTTACTCAAGCGGGAATACAATGAGCAGTTCTTC
TRBV19	-	few	TRBJ2-3	CASSIRRVSTDTQYF	TGTGCCAGTAGTATTCGGCGGGTTAGCACAGATACGCAGTATTTT
TRBV12-3/TRBV12-4	TRBD1	-	TRBJ2-4	CASSLTQGQGIEF	TGTGCCAGCAGCCTTACCCAGGGACAGGGAATAGAATTC
TRBV18	TRBD2	-	TRBJ2-7	CASSPPAGAGEQYF	TGTGCCAGCTCACCACCGGCGGGAGCGGGAGAGCAGTACTTC
TRBV6-2/TRBV6-3	-	-	TRBJ1-2	CASSYRGTNYGYTF	TGTGCCAGCAGTTATAGGGGAACTAACTATGGCTACACCTTC
TRBV5-1	-	-	TRBJ1-1	CASSLRGGGEGAEAFF	TGCGCCAGCAGCTTGAGAGGCGGCGGGGAGGGAGCTGAAGCTTTCTTT
TRBV28	TRBD2	-	TRBJ2-1	CASSGGLITSGHSYNEQFF	TGTGCCAGCAGCGGAGGGCTGATTACTAGCGGACATTCCTACAATGAGCAGTTCTTC
TRBV9	TRBD1	-	TRBJ1-3	CASSARQGSSGNTIYF	TGTGCCAGCAGCGCAAGACAGGGGAGTTCTGGAAACACCATATATTTT
TRBV6-5	TRBD1	-	TRBJ1-5	CATGTGPGNQPQHF	TGTGCCACCGGGACAGGTCCGGGCAATCAGCCCCAGCATTTT